These 8 T cell receptor beta chains originate from one sample sequenced in a study of PD-L1 blockade in urothelial cancer. Using immunoSEQ multiplex PCR, the repertoire was profiled, and TCRdb retains in-frame clones only, with some absent. This table has 100,000 to 150,000 clones, approximately 85% appearing once. The time point is: peripheral blood 6 weeks after treatment start. The sequences come from PBMCs, collected around atezolizumab (anti-PD-L1) treatment. All receptors come from a man aged 50 to 59 with urothelial cancer.

This chain uses TRBV19 with TRBJ1-5; D possibly corresponds to TRBD1 (6 bases). Looked up from germline, CDR1 is LNHDA and CDR2 is SQIVND (reference sequence). The CDR3 sequence is 14 residues long. The ends were cut back, 5 bases at V and 0 bases at J, with 8 bases in the middle. CDR3 nucleotides: TGTGCCAGTAGTCAGGACAGTAGCAATCAGCCCCAGCATTTT. Protein sequence: CASSQDSSNQPQHF.

The rearrangement joins TRBV18 to TRBJ2-5, with D maybe TRBD2 (6 bases). CDR3 size: 15 residues. CDR1 KGHSH and CDR2 LQKENI come from the germline V gene. V was pared by 1 base and J by 5 bases, with 14 bases between. The chain's CDR3 is CASSPRSEGGETQYF. The CDR3 DNA follows: TGTGCCAGCTCACCACGGTCTGAGGGAGGTGAGACCCAGTACTTC.

This clone was seen only a few times. This chain uses TRBV7-9 with TRBJ2-5; D is possibly TRBD2 (6 bases). Trimming left V 2 bases short and J 4 bases short, with 11 bases between. The V gene's germline CDR1 is SEHNR and CDR2 FQNEAQ (reference sequence). The CDR3 has 14 residues. As DNA, the CDR3 is TGTGCCAGCAGCTTAAATGGAGCGGGAGAGACCCAGTACTTC. Translated, it gives CASSLNGAGETQYF.

This clone was found once. This chain uses TRBV15 with TRBJ2-7; maybe TRBD1 (5 bases). V lost 1 base and J lost 4, with 20 bases in between. This CDR3 contains 17 residues. In germline, CDR1 is LNHNV, CDR2 YYDKDF (reference sequence). CDR3 residues: CATSRGPGQTREYEQYF. CDR3 bases: TGTGCCACCAGCAGAGGTCCAGGACAAACCCGTGAATACGAGCAGTACTTC.

The chain has TRBV12-1 and TRBJ2-2; the table's D call, TRBD2, has no DNA check behind it. TRBV12-1 is a documented pseudogene. The CDR3 is 17 amino acids. CDR3 sequence (DNA): TGTGCCAGCAGCTCACGACTAGCGGGAGTAAGCACCGGGGAGCTGTTTTTT. It yields the protein CASSSRLAGVSTGELFF.

The chain carries TRBV2 and TRBJ2-1; tentative D call: TRBD2 (5 bases). The CDR3 is made up of 15 amino acids. The V end lost 7 bases, the J end lost 6 bases, and 19 bases lay between the germline ends. CDR1 SNHLY and CDR2 FYNNEI come from the germline V gene. CDR3: CASIFSRGRVNEQFF. DNA of the CDR3: TGTGCCAGCATTTTCTCTAGAGGGCGTGTCAATGAGCAGTTCTTC.

The CDR3: CASSLSGVSGTEAFF. The CDR3, as DNA: TGTGCCAGCAGCCTGAGCGGGGTTAGTGGCACTGAAGCTTTCTTT. The chain carries TRBV21-1 and TRBJ1-1. TRBV21-1 is a known pseudogene. The CDR3 sequence is 15 residues long.

This sequence joins TRBV27 and TRBJ2-7, with 8 nucleotides matching TRBD2. The V segment lost 8 bases and the J segment 2 bases; nucleotides outside the gene matches: 17. The CDR3 spans 17 residues. CDR1 and CDR2 (germline): MNHEY, SMNVEV (reference sequence). The CDR3 reads CASSRTVFTSGPYEQYF. Here the CDR3 DNA reads TGTGCCAGCTCCAGAACAGTTTTTACTAGCGGACCCTACGAGCAGTACTTC.